This is a list of T cell receptor beta chains from one sample in a study of blood T cell repertoires in COVID-19. Measured with immunoSEQ multiplex PCR; TCRdb has only the in-frame clones, and not every one. The data hold 150,000 or so clones, with roughly 80% observed a single time. The specimen was PBMCs or T cells enriched from blood (not recorded which). Receptor source: a woman aged 45-59 years who had recovered from COVID-19. Each CDR3 is given with its conserved first and last residue. D genes are given only for firm matches. Some rows have no size entry. The others give once, few or many, or a class for an expanded clone.

>.|.|15|TRBV18|TRBJ1-3
TGTGCCAGCTCAGTACAGAGTGACTCTGGAAACACCATATATTTT
CASSVQSDSGNTIYF
>TRBD1|.|15|TRBV10-3|TRBJ1-5
TGTGCCATCAGCTCCGGGACAGGGGGCTTCCAGCCCCAGCATTTT
CAISSGTGGFQPQHF
>TRBD2|many|18|TRBV7-8|TRBJ2-7
TGTGCCAGCAGCTCCCCCCTTGTTTGGACTAGCCAGCACTACGAGCAGTACTTC
CASSSPLVWTSQHYEQYF
>TRBD2|.|17|TRBV15|TRBJ2-3
TGTGCCACCAGCAGAGATCCGACTAGCGGGGGACCAGATACGCAGTATTTT
CATSRDPTSGGPDTQYF
>TRBD2|once|14|TRBV11-2|TRBJ2-3
TGTGCCAGCCTGCTAGCGGGGGGCACAGATACGCAGTATTTT
CASLLAGGTDTQYF
>TRBD2|few|15|TRBV11-2|TRBJ2-2
TGTGCCAGCAGCTGGCGGACTAGCGGGGACGGGGAGCTGTTTTTT
CASSWRTSGDGELFF
>.|.|13|TRBV5-1|TRBJ2-7
TGCGCCAGCATGGTTAACAGTGGGGCCGAGCAGTACTTC
CASMVNSGAEQYF
>TRBD1|.|17|TRBV5-4|TRBJ1-3
TGTGCCAGCAGCTCGATTATGGACAGGGGGTACGGAAACACCATATATTTT
CASSSIMDRGYGNTIYF
>.|.|13|TRBV3-1/TRBV3-2|TRBJ2-3
TGTGCCACCTCCCCGGGGGGCACAGATACGCAGTATTTT
CATSPGGTDTQYF
>TRBD1|.|15|TRBV6-6|TRBJ2-1
TGTGCCAGCACGAATACGGGACAGGGGCGGGATGAGCAGTTCTTC
CASTNTGQGRDEQFF
>.|few|10|TRBV29-1|TRBJ1-3
TGCAGCGCCCTCGGAAACACCATATATTTT
CSALGNTIYF
>.|.|16|TRBV5-1|TRBJ1-2
TGCGCCAGCGACCCTGGGGCACGGAATTCTAACTATGGCTACACCTTC
CASDPGARNSNYGYTF
>TRBD1|.|13|TRBV27|TRBJ1-5
TGTGCCAGCAGTTACAGGGGTGCTCAGCCCCAGCATTTT
CASSYRGAQPQHF
>.|.|15|TRBV5-1|TRBJ1-4
TGCGCCAGCAGCTTGGACGGGATGGCTAATGAAAAACTGTTTTTT
CASSLDGMANEKLFF
>.|once|15|TRBV5-1|TRBJ1-5
TGCGCCAGCAGCTTGGGAGACACTAGCAATCAGCCCCAGCATTTT
CASSLGDTSNQPQHF
>TRBD1|.|13|TRBV18|TRBJ2-5
TGTGCCAGCTCGTGGGACAGGGGCCAGACCCAGTACTTC
CASSWDRGQTQYF
>.|few|17|TRBV19|TRBJ1-5
TGTGCCAGTAGTAGGGTCGAACAGGGCTTCGGGGATCAGCCCCAGCATTTT
CASSRVEQGFGDQPQHF
>TRBD1|few|15|TRBV5-5|TRBJ2-2
TGTGCCAGCAGCTTGCGAGGGGGCGACGCCGGGGAGCTGTTTTTT
CASSLRGGDAGELFF
>.|.|13|TRBV7-9|TRBJ2-4
TGTGCCAGCAGCCGGGGATTGGGAAACATTCAGTACTTC
CASSRGLGNIQYF
>TRBD1|.|13|TRBV19|TRBJ1-1
TGTGCCAGTAGTATAGAAGGGACAGGAGAAGCTTTCTTT
CASSIEGTGEAFF
>.|.|13|TRBV30|TRBJ1-1
TGTGCCTGGAGTGCTCAGCCTAGAACTGAAGCTTTCTTT
CAWSAQPRTEAFF
>.|.|14|TRBV3-1/TRBV3-2|TRBJ1-2
TGTGCCAGCAGCCAAGACCGACTGCTCTATGGCTACACCTTC
CASSQDRLLYGYTF